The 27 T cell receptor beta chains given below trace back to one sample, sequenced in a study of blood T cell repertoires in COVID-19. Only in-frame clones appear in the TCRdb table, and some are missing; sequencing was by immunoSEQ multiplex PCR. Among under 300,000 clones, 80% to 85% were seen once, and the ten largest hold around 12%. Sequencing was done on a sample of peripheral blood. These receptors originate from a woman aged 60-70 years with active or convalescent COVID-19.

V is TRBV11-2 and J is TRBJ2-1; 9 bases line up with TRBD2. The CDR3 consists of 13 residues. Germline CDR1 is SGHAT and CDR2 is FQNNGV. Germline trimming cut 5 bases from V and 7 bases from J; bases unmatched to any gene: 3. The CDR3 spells CASSPGLANEQFF. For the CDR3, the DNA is TGTGCCAGCAGCCCGGGACTAGCTAATGAGCAGTTCTTC.

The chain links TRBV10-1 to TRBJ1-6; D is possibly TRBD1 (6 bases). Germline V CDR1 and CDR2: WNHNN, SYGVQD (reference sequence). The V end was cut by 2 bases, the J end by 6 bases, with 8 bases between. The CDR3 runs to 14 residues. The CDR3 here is CASSETGCNSPLHF. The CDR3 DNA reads TGCGCCAGCAGTGAGACAGGGTGTAATTCACCCCTCCACTTT.

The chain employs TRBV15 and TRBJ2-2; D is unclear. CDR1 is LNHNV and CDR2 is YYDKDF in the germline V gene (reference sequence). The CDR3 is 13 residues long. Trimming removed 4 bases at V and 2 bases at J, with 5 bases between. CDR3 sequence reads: CATSTLNTGELFF. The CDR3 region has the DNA TGTGCCACCAGCACCCTTAACACCGGGGAGCTGTTTTTT.

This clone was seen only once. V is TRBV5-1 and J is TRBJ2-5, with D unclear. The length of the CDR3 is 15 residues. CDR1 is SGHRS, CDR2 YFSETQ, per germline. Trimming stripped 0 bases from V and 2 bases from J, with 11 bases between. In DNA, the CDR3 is TGCGCCAGCAGCTTGGGATACACCTCACAAGAGACCCAGTACTTC. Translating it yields CASSLGYTSQETQYF.

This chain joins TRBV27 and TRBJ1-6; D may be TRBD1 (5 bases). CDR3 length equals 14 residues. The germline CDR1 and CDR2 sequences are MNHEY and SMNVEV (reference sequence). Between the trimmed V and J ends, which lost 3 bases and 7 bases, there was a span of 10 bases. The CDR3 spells CASSFRQKNSPLHF. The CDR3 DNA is TGTGCCAGCAGTTTTAGACAGAAGAATTCACCCCTCCACTTT.

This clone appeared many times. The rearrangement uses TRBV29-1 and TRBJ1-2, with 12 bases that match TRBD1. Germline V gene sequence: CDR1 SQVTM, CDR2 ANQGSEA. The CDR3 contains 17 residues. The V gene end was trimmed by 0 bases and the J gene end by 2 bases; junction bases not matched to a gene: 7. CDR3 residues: CSVEDPGQGARNYGYTF. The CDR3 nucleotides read TGCAGCGTTGAAGACCCGGGACAGGGGGCGCGGAACTATGGCTACACCTTC.

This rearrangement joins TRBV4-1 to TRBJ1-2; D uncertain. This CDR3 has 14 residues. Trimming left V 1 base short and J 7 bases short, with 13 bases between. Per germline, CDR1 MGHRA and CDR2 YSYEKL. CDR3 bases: TGCGCCAGCAGCCAAGGGCGGGGTGAGGGTGGCTACACCTTC. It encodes CASSQGRGEGGYTF.

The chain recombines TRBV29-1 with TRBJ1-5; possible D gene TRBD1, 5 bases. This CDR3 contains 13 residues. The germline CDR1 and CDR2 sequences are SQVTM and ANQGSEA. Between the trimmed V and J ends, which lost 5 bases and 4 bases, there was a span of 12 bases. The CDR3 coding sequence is TGCAGCGTTCGGGGGAATTGGAATCAGCCCCAGCATTTT. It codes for CSVRGNWNQPQHF. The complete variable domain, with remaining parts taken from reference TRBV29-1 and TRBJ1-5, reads SAVISQKPSRDICQRGTSLTIQCQVDSQVTMMFWYRQQPGQSLTLIATANQGSEATYESGFVIDKFPISRPNLTFSTLTVSNMSPEDSSIYLCSVRGNWNQPQHFGDGTRLSIL.

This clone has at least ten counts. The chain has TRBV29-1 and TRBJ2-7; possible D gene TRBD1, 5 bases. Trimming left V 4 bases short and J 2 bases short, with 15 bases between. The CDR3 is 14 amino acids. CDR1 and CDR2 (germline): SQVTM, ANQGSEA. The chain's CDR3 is CSVGWTYRTYEQYF. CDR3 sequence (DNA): TGCAGCGTTGGGTGGACATATAGGACCTACGAGCAGTACTTC.

The chain's CDR3 is CASRAGLPYGYTF. In nucleotides, the CDR3 is TGTGCCAGCAGGGCAGGGCTCCCCTATGGCTACACCTTC. V is TRBV2 and J is TRBJ1-2; D may be TRBD1 (5 bases). This CDR3 comprises 13 residues. Germline V gives CDR1 SNHLY, CDR2 FYNNEI. The V end lost 6 bases, the J end lost 4 bases, and 12 bases lay between the germline ends.

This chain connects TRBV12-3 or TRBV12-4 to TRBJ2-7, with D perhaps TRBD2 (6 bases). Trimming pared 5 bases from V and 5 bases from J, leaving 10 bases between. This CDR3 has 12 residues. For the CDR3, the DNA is TGTGCCAGCAGTGGAGGGCCCCACGAGCAGTACTTC. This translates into CASSGGPHEQYF.

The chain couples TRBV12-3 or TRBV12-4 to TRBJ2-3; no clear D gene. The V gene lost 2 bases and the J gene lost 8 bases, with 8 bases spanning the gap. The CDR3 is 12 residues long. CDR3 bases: TGTGCCAGCAGTTTACAGTCGGGTACGCAGTATTTT. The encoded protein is CASSLQSGTQYF.

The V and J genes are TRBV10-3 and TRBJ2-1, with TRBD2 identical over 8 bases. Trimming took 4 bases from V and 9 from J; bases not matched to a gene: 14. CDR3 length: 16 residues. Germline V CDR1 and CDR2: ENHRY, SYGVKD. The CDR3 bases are TGTGCCATCAGTGCTGGTGTCGGGGGGGCCATGGGTGAGCAGTTCTTC. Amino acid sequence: CAISAGVGGAMGEQFF.

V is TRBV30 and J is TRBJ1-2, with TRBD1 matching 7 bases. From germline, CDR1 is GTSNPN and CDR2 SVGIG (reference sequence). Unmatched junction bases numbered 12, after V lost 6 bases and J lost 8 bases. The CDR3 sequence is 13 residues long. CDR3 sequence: CACKTGQKYGYTF. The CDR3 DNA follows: TGTGCCTGCAAGACAGGGCAGAAATACGGCTACACCTTC.

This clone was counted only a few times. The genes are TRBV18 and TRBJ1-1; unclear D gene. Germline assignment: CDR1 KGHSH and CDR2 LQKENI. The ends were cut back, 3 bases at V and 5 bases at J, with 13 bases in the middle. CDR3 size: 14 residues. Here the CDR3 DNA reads TGTGCCAGCTCACCTCTTGCGGGCCCGACTGAAGCTTTCTTT. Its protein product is CASSPLAGPTEAFF.

This chain's CDR3 is CASSLFSGANVLTF. The CDR3, as DNA: TGTGCCAGCAGCCTTTTCTCTGGGGCCAACGTCCTGACTTTC. This chain uses TRBV5-6 with TRBJ2-6; no definite D call. The CDR3 runs 14 residues. CDR1 is SGHDT, CDR2 YYEEEE, per germline. Trimming cost V 4 bases and J 0 bases, with 5 bases left between them.

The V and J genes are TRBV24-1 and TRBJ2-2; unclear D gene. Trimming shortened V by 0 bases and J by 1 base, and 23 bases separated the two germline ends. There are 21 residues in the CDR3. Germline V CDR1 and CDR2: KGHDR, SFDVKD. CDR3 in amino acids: CATSDLLGFGGFTRNTGELFF. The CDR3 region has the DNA TGTGCCACCAGTGATTTGCTAGGTTTTGGTGGTTTCACAAGGAACACCGGGGAGCTGTTTTTT.

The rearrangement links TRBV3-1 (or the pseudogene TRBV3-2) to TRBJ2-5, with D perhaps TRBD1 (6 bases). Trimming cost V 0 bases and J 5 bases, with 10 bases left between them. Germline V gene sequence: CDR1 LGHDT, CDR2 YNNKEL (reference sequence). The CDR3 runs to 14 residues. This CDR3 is CASSQDGQGETQYF. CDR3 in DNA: TGTGCCAGCAGCCAAGATGGTCAGGGGGAGACCCAGTACTTC.

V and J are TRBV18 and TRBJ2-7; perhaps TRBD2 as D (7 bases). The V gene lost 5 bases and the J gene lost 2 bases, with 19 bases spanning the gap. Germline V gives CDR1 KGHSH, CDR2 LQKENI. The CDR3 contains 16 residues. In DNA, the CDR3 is TGTGCCAGCTCAGGGGGGGCGGACCGACCCGCCTACGAGCAGTACTTC. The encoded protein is CASSGGADRPAYEQYF.

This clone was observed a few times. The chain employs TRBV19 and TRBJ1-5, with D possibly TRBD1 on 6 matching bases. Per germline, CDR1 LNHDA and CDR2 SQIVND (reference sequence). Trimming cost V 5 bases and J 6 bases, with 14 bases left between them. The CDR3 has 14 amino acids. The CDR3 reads CASSPLGGGQPQHF. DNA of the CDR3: TGTGCCAGTAGTCCTCTAGGGGGGGGTCAGCCCCAGCATTTT.

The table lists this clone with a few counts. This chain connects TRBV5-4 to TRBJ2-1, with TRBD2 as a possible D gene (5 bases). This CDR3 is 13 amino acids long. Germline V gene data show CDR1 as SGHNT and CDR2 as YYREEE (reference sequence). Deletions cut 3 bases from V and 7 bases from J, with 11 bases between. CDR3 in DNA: TGTGCCAGCAGCTCTTGGAGGAGTAATGAGCAGTTCTTC. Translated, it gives CASSSWRSNEQFF.

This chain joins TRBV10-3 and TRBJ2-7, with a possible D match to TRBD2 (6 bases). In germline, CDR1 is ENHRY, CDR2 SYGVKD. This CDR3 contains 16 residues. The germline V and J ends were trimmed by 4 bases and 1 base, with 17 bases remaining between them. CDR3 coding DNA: TGTGCCATCAGTGGCCAACCCGGGGGACTTTCCTACGAGCAGTACTTC. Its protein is CAISGQPGGLSYEQYF.

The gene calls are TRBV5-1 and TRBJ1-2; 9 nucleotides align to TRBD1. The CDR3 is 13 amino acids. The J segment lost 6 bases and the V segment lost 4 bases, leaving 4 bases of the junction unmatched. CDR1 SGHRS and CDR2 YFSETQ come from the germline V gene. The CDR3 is CASSRTGEDGYTF. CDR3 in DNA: TGCGCCAGCAGCCGGACAGGGGAGGATGGCTACACCTTC.

The chain's CDR3 is CASSLSPGAGNTIYF. In DNA form, the CDR3 reads TGTGCCAGCAGCTTATCCCCAGGGGCTGGAAACACCATATATTTT. This chain connects TRBV7-2 to TRBJ1-3; perhaps TRBD1 as D (6 bases). Between the trimmed V and J ends, which lost 2 bases and 2 bases, there was a span of 10 bases. The CDR3 is 15 residues long. CDR1 is SGHTA and CDR2 is FQGNSA in the germline V gene.

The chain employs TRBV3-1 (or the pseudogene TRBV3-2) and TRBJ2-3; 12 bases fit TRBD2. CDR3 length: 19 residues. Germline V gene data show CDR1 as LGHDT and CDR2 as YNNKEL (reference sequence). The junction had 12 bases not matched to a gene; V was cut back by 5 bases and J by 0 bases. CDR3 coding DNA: TGTGCCAGCAGCGATTCGGGTGAAACTAGCGGGGGGAGCACAGATACGCAGTATTTT. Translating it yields CASSDSGETSGGSTDTQYF.

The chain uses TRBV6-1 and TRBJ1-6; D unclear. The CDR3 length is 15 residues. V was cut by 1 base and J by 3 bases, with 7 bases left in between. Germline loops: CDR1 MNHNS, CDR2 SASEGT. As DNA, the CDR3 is TGTGCCAGCAGTGAAGGGGAGGGCTATAATTCACCCCTCCACTTT. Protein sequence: CASSEGEGYNSPLHF.

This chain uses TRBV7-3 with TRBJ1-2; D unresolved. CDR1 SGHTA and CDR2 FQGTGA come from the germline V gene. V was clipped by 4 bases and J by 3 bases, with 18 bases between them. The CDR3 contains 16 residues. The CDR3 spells CASSYRLGRRDYGYTF. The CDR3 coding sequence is TGTGCCAGCAGCTACCGTTTGGGCCGGCGGGACTATGGCTACACCTTC.